This section outlines one T cell receptor beta chain sequence together with its context. Antigen specificity is unknown. The sample comes from a study of cytomegalovirus exposure and HLA in healthy donors. Study overall: Unique TCRs numbering some 80 million, obtained from HLA-typed donors, made up an early data release. Study-wide results and limits: According to a later analysis, most TCR beta chains associated with CMV appeared HLA-restricted. Across all donors, roughly uniform sequencing depth was an assumption of the presence/absence analyses. There were approximately 150 TCR beta chains listed as cytomegalovirus-associated.

With 60 Vbeta and 13 Jbeta primers, the PCR was carried out. Data came from immunoSEQ multiplex PCR; TCRdb stores just in-frame clones and leaves some out. This table has some 130,000 clones, 60% to 85% appearing once. J lost 6 bases, V lost 1 base, and 12 bases had no gene match. CDR3 length: 17 residues. The germline gives CDR1 ENHRY, CDR2 SYGVKD. The material sequenced was PBMCs. The genes are TRBV10-3 and TRBJ1-5, with TRBD1 matching 7 bases. The clonotype originates from a male donor in good health and CMV-seropositive. CDR3 in amino acids: CAISEYRQGSGGQPQHF. Here the CDR3 DNA reads TGTGCCATCAGTGAGTATCGACAGGGTTCAGGCGGTCAGCCCCAGCATTTT.